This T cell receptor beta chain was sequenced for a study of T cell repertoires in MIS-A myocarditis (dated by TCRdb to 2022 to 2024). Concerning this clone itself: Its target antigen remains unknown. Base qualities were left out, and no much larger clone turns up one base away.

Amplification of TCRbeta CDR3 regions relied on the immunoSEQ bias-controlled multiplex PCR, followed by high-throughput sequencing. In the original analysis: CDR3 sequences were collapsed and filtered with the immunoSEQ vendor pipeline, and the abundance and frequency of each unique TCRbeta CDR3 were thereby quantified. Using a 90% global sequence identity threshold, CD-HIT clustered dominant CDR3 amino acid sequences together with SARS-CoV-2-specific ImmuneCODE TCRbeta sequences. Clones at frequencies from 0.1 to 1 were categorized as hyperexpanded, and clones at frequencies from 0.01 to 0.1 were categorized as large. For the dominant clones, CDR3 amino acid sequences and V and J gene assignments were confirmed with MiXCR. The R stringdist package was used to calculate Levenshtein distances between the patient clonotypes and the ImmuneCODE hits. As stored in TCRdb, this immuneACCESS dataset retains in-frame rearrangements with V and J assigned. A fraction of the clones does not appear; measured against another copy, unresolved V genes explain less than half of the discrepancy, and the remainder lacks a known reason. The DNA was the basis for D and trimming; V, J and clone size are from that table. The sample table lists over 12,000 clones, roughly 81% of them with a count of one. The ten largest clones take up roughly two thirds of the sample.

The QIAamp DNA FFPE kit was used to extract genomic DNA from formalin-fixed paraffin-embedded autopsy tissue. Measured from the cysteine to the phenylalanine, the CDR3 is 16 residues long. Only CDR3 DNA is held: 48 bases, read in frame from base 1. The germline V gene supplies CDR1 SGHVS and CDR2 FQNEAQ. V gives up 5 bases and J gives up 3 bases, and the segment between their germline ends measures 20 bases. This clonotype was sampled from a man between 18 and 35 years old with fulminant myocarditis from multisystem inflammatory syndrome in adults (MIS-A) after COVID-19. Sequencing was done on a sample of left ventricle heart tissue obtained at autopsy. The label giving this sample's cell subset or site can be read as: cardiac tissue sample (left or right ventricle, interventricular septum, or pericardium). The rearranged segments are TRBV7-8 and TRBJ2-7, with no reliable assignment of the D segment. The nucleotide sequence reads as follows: TGTGCCAGCAGCCCCAACTTATTGGCAGGCAGCTACGAGCAGTACTTC. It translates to CASSPNLLAGSYEQYF. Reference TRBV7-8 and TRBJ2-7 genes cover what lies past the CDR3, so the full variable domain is GAGVSQSPRYKVAKRGQDVALRCDPISGHVSLFWYQQALGQGPEFLTYFQNEAQLDKSGLPSDRFFAERPEGSVSTLKIQRTQQEDSAVYLCASSPNLLAGSYEQYFGPGTRLTVT.